The 14 T cell receptor beta chains below were found in one sample sequenced in a study of T cell clonality in common variable immunodeficiency. The table came from immunoSEQ multiplex PCR; TCRdb's copy has only in-frame clones and leaves some out. The table lists about 52,000 clones, with no singletons. The sequenced sample consisted of peripheral blood mononuclear cells. Receptors originate from a person aged 18 to 70 in good health.

This clone was picked up many times. The sequence runs out 3 residues before the end of the CDR3; the remainder is reconstructed from the germline J gene. The J gene is TRBJ2-1, the V gene TRBV10-3, with 10 positions matching TRBD2. Germline V CDR1 and CDR2: ENHRY, SYGVKD. V was pared by 3 bases and J by 9 bases, with 8 bases of the junction left unmatched. The CDR3 covers 15 residues. CDR3 in amino acids: CAISDLSGREGEQFF. The covered CDR3 bases are TGTGCCATCAGTGATCTAAGCGGGAGGGAAGGTGAG.

The sample holds many counts of this clone. The CDR3 end falls 3 residues outside the read, so it is completed with the germline J gene. V usage is TRBV2 and J usage is TRBJ2-7; no reliable D call. The germline V gene encodes CDR1 SNHLY and CDR2 FYNNEI. Trimming stripped 2 bases from V and 3 bases from J, with 5 bases between. This CDR3 has 12 amino acids. CDR3 bases read: TGTGCCAGCAGTGAAAGCAACTACGAG. It codes for CASSESNYE. The CDR3 reads in full as CASSESNYEQYF.

Ten or more counts support this clone. Read sequence stops 3 residues before the CDR3 end, and the germline J gene provides the missing end. The J gene is TRBJ2-6, the V gene TRBV13; 9 bases match TRBD1. Trimming removed 5 bases from V and 0 bases from J; junction bases left unmatched: 8. The CDR3 is 18 residues long. Germline CDR1 PRHDT, CDR2 FYEKMQ (reference sequence). CDR3 DNA, as far as it was read: TGTGCCAGCAGCCGAACGGGACAGGGTGTCTCTGGGGCCAACGTC. Amino acid sequence: CASSRTGQGVSGANV. The full CDR3 protein is CASSRTGQGVSGANVLTF.

This clone was picked up many times. The CDR3 is cut off 3 residues early in the read; its end comes from the germline J gene. V usage is TRBV7-2 and J usage is TRBJ2-1; tentatively, D is TRBD2 (6 bases). CDR3 length: 15 residues. Trimming took off 1 base at V and 3 bases at J, with 10 bases between the two ends. The germline V gene encodes CDR1 SGHTA and CDR2 FQGNSA. The CDR3 region is CASSLGLASYNEQFF. CDR3 DNA, as far as it was read: TGTGCCAGCAGCTTAGGTCTAGCGAGCTACAATGAG.

This clone has at least ten counts. The CDR3 sequence: CASSSGTGNSYEQYF. Incomplete CDR3 DNA: TGTGCCAGCAGCTCCGGGACAGGCAACTCCTACGAG. This chain uses TRBV7-9 with TRBJ2-7; TRBD1 agrees at 8 bases. The CDR3 goes on 3 residues after the read ends, and that part is filled in from the germline J gene. Germline V CDR1 and CDR2: SEHNR, FQNEAQ (reference sequence). The CDR3 is 15 amino acids. The trim removed 4 bases at V and 0 bases at J, leaving 5 bases unmatched.

This clone was picked up many times. The read halts 3 residues ahead of the CDR3 end, with the missing end drawn from the germline J gene. V is TRBV5-1 and J is TRBJ2-2; no clear D. From germline, CDR1 is SGHRS and CDR2 YFSETQ. Trimming left V 0 bases short and J 2 bases short, with 5 bases between. The CDR3 totals 14 residues. The DNA read from the CDR3 is TGCGCCAGCAGCTTGGCCCTTAACACCGGGGAG. This codes for CASSLALNTGE. The whole CDR3 sequence reads CASSLALNTGELFF.

The sample holds many counts of this clone. The read is 3 residues too short to cover the CDR3 end, so that end is filled in from the germline J gene. The genes are TRBV20-1 and TRBJ2-7; 7 positions agree with TRBD2. Germline CDR1 reads DFQATT; CDR2 reads SNEGSKA (reference sequence). The CDR3 consists of 15 residues. The J segment lost 2 bases and the V segment lost 3 bases, leaving 10 bases of the junction unmatched. CDR3 DNA (partial): TGCAGTGCTAGGGGGCTAGCGGCCCAACCCTACGAG. Residues: CSARGLAAQPYE. The full CDR3 protein reads CSARGLAAQPYEQYF.

Notes on this clone: With the read ending 3 residues before the CDR3 end, the germline J gene is used to fill in that end. The genes are TRBV6-2 or TRBV6-3 and TRBJ1-2, with a possible D match to TRBD1 (5 bases). This CDR3 has 17 amino acids. Germline V lookup: CDR1 MNHEY, CDR2 SVGEGT. CDR3 bases read: TGTGCCAGCAGTTACGAACCCCGCGGGGGTTCCAAAAACATC. Translation: CASSYEPRGGSKNI. The CDR3 in its entirety is CASSYEPRGGSKNIYTF.

This clone was found many times. The read halts 3 residues ahead of the CDR3 end, with the missing end drawn from the germline J gene. The chain joins TRBV7-2 to TRBJ2-1; 11 positions match TRBD2. Germline V gene sequence: CDR1 SGHTA, CDR2 FQGNSA. V was pared by 5 bases and J by 4 bases, with 4 bases of the junction left unmatched. There are 15 residues in the CDR3. CDR3 bases read: TGTGCCAGCAGCCGACTAGCGGGATATTACAATGAG. Its protein product is CASSRLAGYYNE. The full CDR3 protein is CASSRLAGYYNEQFF.

This clone has at least ten counts. The read is 3 residues too short to cover the CDR3 end, so that end is filled in from the germline J gene. V gene TRBV4-2 combines with J gene TRBJ2-1; possible D gene TRBD2, 6 bases. The CDR3 extends over 16 amino acids. Trimming took off 4 bases at V and 8 bases at J, with 21 bases between the two ends. Germline CDR1 is LGHNA and CDR2 is YNFKEQ. This CDR3 reads CASSPMGGGEVDEQFF. The sequenced CDR3 bases are TGTGCCAGCAGCCCAATGGGAGGCGGGGAAGTCGATGAG.

This clone was picked up many times. The read comes to an end 3 residues before the CDR3 does, leaving the germline J gene to fill in the end. The chain recombines TRBV6-2 or TRBV6-3 with TRBJ2-3; tentative D call: TRBD1 (6 bases). In germline, CDR1 is MNHEY, CDR2 SVGEGT. This CDR3 is 15 amino acids long. The V end lost 5 bases, the J end lost 6 bases, and 18 bases lay between the germline ends. The covered CDR3 bases are TGTGCCAGCAGTCCTCCAGGGGACCGACGGGATACG. It is translated as CASSPPGDRRDT. The whole CDR3 sequence is CASSPPGDRRDTQYF.

This clone was seen ten or more times. The sequenced fragment ends 3 residues before the CDR3 boundary, so the rest is inferred from the germline J gene. This specimen includes other DNA sequences encoding the same CDR3. V is TRBV5-4 and J is TRBJ2-5, with 11 bases lining up with TRBD2. V trimming: 2 bases; J trimming: 4 bases; junction bases outside the gene matches: 7. From germline, CDR1 is SGHNT and CDR2 YYREEE (reference sequence). The CDR3 length is 16 residues. The sequenced CDR3 bases are TGTGCCAGCAGCTTTGTAGCGGGGGGGCTGGGAGAGACC. It codes for CASSFVAGGLGET. The CDR3, in full, reads CASSFVAGGLGETQYF.

In this sample, this clone turned up many times. Read sequence stops 3 residues before the CDR3 end, and the germline J gene provides the missing end. The chain recombines TRBV7-8 with TRBJ2-1, with D perhaps matching TRBD1 (7 bases). CDR1 SGHVS and CDR2 FQNEAQ come from the germline V gene. V lost 7 bases and J lost 8, with 12 bases in between. This CDR3 region has 12 residues. The covered CDR3 bases are TGTGCCAGCACCTCAGGGGGGTATGAG. Protein sequence: CASTSGGYE. The full CDR3 reads CASTSGGYEQFF.

Many counts were recorded for this clone. Read data end 3 residues before the CDR3 end; the end is taken from the germline J gene. The rearrangement links TRBV20-1 to TRBJ1-4; a weak D match, TRBD1 (6 bases). The CDR3 contains 13 residues. V was shortened by 2 bases and J by 7 bases, with 11 bases between the two germline ends. Germline V CDR1 and CDR2: DFQATT, SNEGSKA (reference sequence). CDR3 protein: CSARTGLGEKLFF. The covered CDR3 bases are TGCAGTGCTAGAACAGGGCTGGGTGAAAAA.